Each of the 27 T cell receptor beta chains below was sequenced from the same sample in a study of glioma-infiltrating T cells after dendritic cell vaccination. The data were produced by immunoSEQ multiplex PCR, yet TCRdb's version contains in-frame clones alone and is incomplete. The sample has around 78,000 clones, 85% seen once. Time point defined: after dendritic cell vaccination, including at tumor progression/relapse. The sequencing used blood, collected after dendritic cell vaccination. The receptors originated from a human donor with glioblastoma.

The gene calls are TRBV4-1 and TRBJ2-7; 8 bases line up with TRBD2. Germline V gene data show CDR1 as MGHRA and CDR2 as YSYEKL. After removal of 2 bases from V and 2 bases from J, the junction contained 8 bases not matched to a gene. CDR3 length equals 16 residues. The CDR3 nucleotides are TGCGCCAGCAGCCAATCCCGACTAGCGAGCCCCTACGAGCAGTACTTC. Its protein product is CASSQSRLASPYEQYF.

The J gene is TRBJ2-7, the V gene TRBV19; 7 bases align to TRBD1. The germline CDR1 and CDR2 sequences are LNHDA and SQIVND (reference sequence). The junction had 3 bases not matched to a gene; V was cut back by 7 bases and J by 3 bases. The CDR3 spans 12 residues. This CDR3 is CASKNRGYEQYF. The CDR3 DNA follows: TGTGCCAGTAAGAACAGGGGCTACGAGCAGTACTTC. The variable domain in full, with the rest retrieved from reference TRBV19 and TRBJ2-7, is DGGITQSPKYLFRKEGQNVTLSCEQNLNHDAMYWYRQDPGQGLRLIYYSQIVNDFQKGDIAEGYSVSREKKESFPLTVTSAQKNPTAFYLCASKNRGYEQYFGPGTRLTVT.

V is TRBV11-2 and J is TRBJ2-5; D may be TRBD2 (6 bases). The V and J ends lost 5 bases and 5 bases respectively, with 24 bases between them. The CDR3 runs to 17 residues. Germline loops: CDR1 SGHAT, CDR2 FQNNGV. The CDR3 nucleotides are TGTGCCAGCAGCGATAATAACCGCGGGAAGGCAGGGGAGACCCAGTACTTC. Encoded protein: CASSDNNRGKAGETQYF.

For this clone: Its ends do not fully match the called genes, so a read error is possible. The chain is built from TRBV7-2 and TRBJ2-2; 12 nucleotides match TRBD2. The CDR3 covers 16 residues. Per the germline V gene, CDR1 is SGHTA and CDR2 is FQGNSA. The CDR3 spells CASSLAASGGAGELFF. CDR3 coding DNA: TGTGCCAGCAGCCTAGCGGCTAGCGGGGGGGCTGGGGAGCTGTTTTTT.

This chain uses TRBV9 with TRBJ1-2; the match to TRBD1 covers 8 bases. In germline, CDR1 is SGDLS, CDR2 YYNGEE. Germline trimming cut 2 bases from V and 5 bases from J; bases unmatched to any gene: 5. The CDR3 totals 14 residues. CDR3 in amino acids: CASSVNRGGYGYTF. CDR3 nucleotide sequence: TGTGCCAGCAGCGTTAACAGGGGGGGATATGGCTACACCTTC.

V and J are TRBV9 and TRBJ2-1, with no clear D. Germline V gene sequence: CDR1 SGDLS, CDR2 YYNGEE. V gave up 0 bases and J gave up 6 bases, with 7 bases separating them. CDR3 length equals 13 residues. This CDR3 reads CASSVGQVNEQFF. The CDR3 DNA reads TGTGCCAGCAGCGTAGGGCAGGTCAATGAGCAGTTCTTC.

The chain has TRBV5-4 and TRBJ2-3, with TRBD2 matching 11 bases. This CDR3 contains 16 residues. Losses at the gene ends were 4 bases for V and 5 bases for J; bases not matched to a gene: 9. In germline, CDR1 is SGHNT, CDR2 YYREEE (reference sequence). The CDR3 protein is CASSPSLAGGLDTQYF. CDR3 DNA: TGTGCCAGCAGCCCTTCGCTAGCGGGAGGTCTAGATACGCAGTATTTT.

The V call is TRBV19, the J call TRBJ2-1; 11 bases are shared with TRBD2. Unmatched junction bases numbered 12, after V lost 3 bases and J lost 5 bases. This CDR3 is built from 18 residues. The germline V gene encodes CDR1 LNHDA and CDR2 SQIVND (reference sequence). Written as DNA, the CDR3 is TGTGCCAGTAGTATGAACCCCCCCGGACTAGCGGGTCACAATGAGCAGTTCTTC. The encoded protein is CASSMNPPGLAGHNEQFF. The full variable domain, with the rest looked up from reference TRBV19 and TRBJ2-1, is DGGITQSPKYLFRKEGQNVTLSCEQNLNHDAMYWYRQDPGQGLRLIYYSQIVNDFQKGDIAEGYSVSREKKESFPLTVTSAQKNPTAFYLCASSMNPPGLAGHNEQFFGPGTRLTVL.

The V and J genes are TRBV28 and TRBJ2-2; a possible D gene is TRBD1 (6 bases). Germline V gives CDR1 MDHEN, CDR2 SYDVKM. Deletions cut 3 bases from V and 1 base from J, with 21 bases between. The CDR3 runs to 19 residues. In nucleotides, the CDR3 is TGTGCCAGCAGTTTGGCGACAGGATATTTTTTGTTGAACACCGGGGAGCTGTTTTTT. It specifies CASSLATGYFLLNTGELFF.

The rearrangement links TRBV7-9 to TRBJ2-7; a weak D match, TRBD1 (6 bases). Trimming took 6 bases from V and 0 from J, leaving 15 bases between them. Per the germline V gene, CDR1 is SEHNR and CDR2 is FQNEAQ (reference sequence). CDR3 length: 15 residues. CDR3 in DNA: TGTGCCAGCAGGCCACGGACAGATAACTCCTACGAGCAGTACTTC. The encoded protein is CASRPRTDNSYEQYF.

The CDR3 bases are TGTGCCAGCACCAAGACGTCGGACACCGGCAATCAGCCCCAGCATTTT. Translating it yields CASTKTSDTGNQPQHF. The rearrangement uses TRBV7-9 and TRBJ1-5, with a possible D match to TRBD1 (5 bases). Germline loops: CDR1 SEHNR, CDR2 FQNEAQ (reference sequence). CDR3 length: 16 residues. V was shortened by 7 bases and J by 2 bases, with 18 bases between the two germline ends.

This chain links TRBV19 with TRBJ2-3, with 7 bases fitting TRBD1. This CDR3 region has 14 residues. From germline, CDR1 is LNHDA and CDR2 SQIVND (reference sequence). V gave up 10 bases and J gave up 7 bases; unmatched junction bases: 14. CDR3 DNA: TGTGCCACCAACGACAGGGCCCTCGGAAATACGCAGTATTTT. Its protein is CATNDRALGNTQYF.

This sequence joins TRBV19 and TRBJ2-7, with TRBD2 matching over 12 bases. Unmatched junction bases numbered 4, after V lost 10 bases and J lost 0 bases. The length of the CDR3 is 14 residues. From germline, CDR1 is LNHDA and CDR2 SQIVND (reference sequence). The CDR3 coding sequence is TGTGCCACCGCGACTAGCGGGGGCTCCTACGAGCAGTACTTC. It encodes CATATSGGSYEQYF.

This clone was counted a single time. This chain joins TRBV10-3 and TRBJ2-1; 11 bases match TRBD2. CDR1 and CDR2 from the germline V gene are ENHRY and SYGVKD. V was pared by 3 bases and J by 6 bases, with 10 bases of the junction left unmatched. The CDR3 runs 17 residues. The CDR3 bases are TGTGCCATCAGTGACCTCGGGACTAGCGGTAAATTCAATGAGCAGTTCTTC. Protein product: CAISDLGTSGKFNEQFF.

The chain uses TRBV2 and TRBJ1-5; D remains unclear. The CDR3 loop spans 12 amino acids. The V and J ends lost 6 bases and 5 bases respectively, with 8 bases between them. CDR1 is SNHLY and CDR2 is FYNNEI in the germline V gene. CDR3: CASRRGDQPQHF. CDR3 bases: TGTGCCAGCAGAAGAGGAGATCAGCCCCAGCATTTT.

In this sample, this clone turned up once. The chain joins TRBV28 to TRBJ2-7, with D uncertain. In germline, CDR1 is MDHEN, CDR2 SYDVKM. V was clipped by 6 bases and J by 0 bases, with 12 bases between them. The CDR3 has 14 residues. The CDR3 is CASSPGSNSYEQYF. The DNA for the CDR3 is TGTGCCAGCAGCCCAGGATCAAACTCCTACGAGCAGTACTTC.

The chain has TRBV5-1 and TRBJ2-2; possibly TRBD1 for D (6 bases). CDR3 length: 15 residues. The germline V gene has CDR1 SGHRS and CDR2 YFSETQ. Trimming pared 0 bases from V and 7 bases from J, leaving 13 bases between. CDR3 coding DNA: TGCGCCAGCAGCTTGGGACAGGCCGAAGACGGGGAGCTGTTTTTT. Protein product: CASSLGQAEDGELFF.

CDR3: CAWSVQTGYGYTF. The CDR3, as DNA: TGTGCCTGGAGTGTACAAACAGGGTATGGCTACACCTTC. This chain uses TRBV30 with TRBJ1-2; TRBD1 might be the D (6 bases). V shed 0 bases and J shed 5 bases, with 10 bases lying between them. The CDR3 has 13 amino acids. The germline V gene has CDR1 GTSNPN and CDR2 SVGIG (reference sequence).

V is TRBV7-5 and J is TRBJ2-7; no DNA check was done on the table's D call, TRBD1. TRBV7-5 is termed a pseudogene. The CDR3 is made up of 16 amino acids. The CDR3 coding sequence is TGTGTCAGAAGCTTAGAGAGGGGACACCGGACCTACGAGCAGTACTTC. This encodes CVRSLERGHRTYEQYF.

The chain has TRBV7-9 and TRBJ2-7, with 7 bases that match TRBD1. The CDR3 runs to 16 residues. Looked up from germline, CDR1 is SEHNR and CDR2 is FQNEAQ (reference sequence). The junction had 18 bases not matched to a gene; V was cut back by 8 bases and J by 5 bases. The CDR3 region has the DNA TGTGCCAGCGAAACATCTACAAACAGGGGAGCAAACGAGCAGTACTTC. It encodes CASETSTNRGANEQYF.

The gene calls are TRBV5-4 and TRBJ2-3; D is perhaps TRBD2 (5 bases). V was clipped by 1 base and J by 0 bases, with 12 bases between them. This CDR3 has 16 amino acids. The germline gives CDR1 SGHNT, CDR2 YYREEE (reference sequence). In DNA form, the CDR3 reads TGTGCCAGCAGCTTGTTTGAGGGATCTAGCACAGATACGCAGTATTTT. Protein sequence: CASSLFEGSSTDTQYF.

The rearrangement links TRBV28 to TRBJ2-5, with D possibly being TRBD1 (5 bases). With 6 bases removed from V and 4 bases from J, the gap between germline ends came to 12 bases. The CDR3 runs to 13 residues. Germline-derived CDR1 and CDR2 are MDHEN and SYDVKM. CDR3 coding DNA: TGTGCCAGCAGCCAAGGGGCCATAGAGACCCAGTACTTC. Protein: CASSQGAIETQYF.

The chain has TRBV9 and TRBJ2-5, with D perhaps matching TRBD1 (6 bases). This CDR3 region has 14 residues. Germline lookup yields CDR1 SGDLS and CDR2 YYNGEE. V was shortened by 2 bases and J by 4 bases, with 12 bases between the two germline ends. For the CDR3, the DNA is TGTGCCAGCAGCGTGATGGGGGCGGCAGAGACCCAGTACTTC. Its protein is CASSVMGAAETQYF.

The CDR3 DNA is TGTGCCAGCAGCCCTATCTCAAGCCACTACGAGCAGTACTTC. It yields the protein CASSPISSHYEQYF. This chain connects TRBV5-6 to TRBJ2-7, with D hard to call. The germline V gene encodes CDR1 SGHDT and CDR2 YYEEEE. Trimming removed 4 bases from V and 3 bases from J, with 14 bases in between. The CDR3 contains 14 residues.

V and J are TRBV12-5 and TRBJ2-3; 9 bases are shared with TRBD2. This CDR3 contains 16 residues. V shed 1 base, J shed 3 bases, and the junction held 5 bases outside the gene matches. Germline V lookup: CDR1 LGHNT, CDR2 FRNRAP. In nucleotides, the CDR3 is TGTGCTAGTGGTTTGGGACTAGCGGCTGGTACAGATACGCAGTATTTT. Its translation: CASGLGLAAGTDTQYF.

The V gene is TRBV27, the J gene TRBJ2-1, with 7 nucleotides matching TRBD1. With V trimmed by 5 bases and J by 8 bases, 6 bases remained unmatched. Germline CDR1 and CDR2: MNHEY and SMNVEV (reference sequence). This CDR3 comprises 13 residues. CDR3 nucleotide sequence: TGTGCCAGCAGTACAGGGGCGAGCTATGAGCAGTTCTTC. This codes for CASSTGASYEQFF.

This clone was counted only a few times. The V gene is TRBV21-1, the J gene TRBJ2-1; the DNA was not used to check the table's D call, TRBD2. TRBV21-1 is deemed a pseudogene. This CDR3 contains 18 residues. CDR3 sequence (DNA): TGTGCCAGCAGCAACAGCGGGACTGGGAATGGTACCCGCAATGAGCAGTTCTTC. It translates to CASSNSGTGNGTRNEQFF.